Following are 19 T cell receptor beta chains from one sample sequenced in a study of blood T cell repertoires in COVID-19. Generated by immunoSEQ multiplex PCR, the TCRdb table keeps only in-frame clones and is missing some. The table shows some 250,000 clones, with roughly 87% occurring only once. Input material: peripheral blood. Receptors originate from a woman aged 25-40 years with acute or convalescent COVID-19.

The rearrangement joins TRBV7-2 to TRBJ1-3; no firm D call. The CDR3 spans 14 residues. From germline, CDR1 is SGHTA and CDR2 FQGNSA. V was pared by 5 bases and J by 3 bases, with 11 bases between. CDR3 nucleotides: TGTGCCAGCAGCCCGACATGGTTTGGAAACACCATATATTTT. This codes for CASSPTWFGNTIYF.

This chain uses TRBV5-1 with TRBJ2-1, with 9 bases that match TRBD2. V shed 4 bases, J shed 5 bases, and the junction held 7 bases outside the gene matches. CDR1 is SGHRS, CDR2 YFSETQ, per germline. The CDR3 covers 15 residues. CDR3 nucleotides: TGCGCCAGCAGCCGATGGACTAGCGTCGACAATGAGCAGTTCTTC. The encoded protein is CASSRWTSVDNEQFF.

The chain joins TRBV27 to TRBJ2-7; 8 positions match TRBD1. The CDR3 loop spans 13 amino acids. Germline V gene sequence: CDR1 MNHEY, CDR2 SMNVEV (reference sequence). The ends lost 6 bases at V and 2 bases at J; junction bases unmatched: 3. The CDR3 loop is CASRDRAPYEQYF. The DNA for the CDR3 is TGTGCCAGCAGGGACAGGGCCCCCTACGAGCAGTACTTC.

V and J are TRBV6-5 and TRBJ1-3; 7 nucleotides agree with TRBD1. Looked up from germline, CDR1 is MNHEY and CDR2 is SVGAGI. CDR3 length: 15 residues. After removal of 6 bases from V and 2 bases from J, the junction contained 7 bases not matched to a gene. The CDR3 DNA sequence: TGTGCCAGCAGACCGGACAGGCCCACTGGAAACACCATATATTTT. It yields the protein CASRPDRPTGNTIYF.

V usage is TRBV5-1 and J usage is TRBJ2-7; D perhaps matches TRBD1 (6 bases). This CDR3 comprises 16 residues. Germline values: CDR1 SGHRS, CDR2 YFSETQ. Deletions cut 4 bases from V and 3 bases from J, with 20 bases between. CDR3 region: CASSNAGGTRVYEQYF. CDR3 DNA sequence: TGCGCCAGCAGCAACGCCGGTGGGACAAGAGTCTACGAGCAGTACTTC.

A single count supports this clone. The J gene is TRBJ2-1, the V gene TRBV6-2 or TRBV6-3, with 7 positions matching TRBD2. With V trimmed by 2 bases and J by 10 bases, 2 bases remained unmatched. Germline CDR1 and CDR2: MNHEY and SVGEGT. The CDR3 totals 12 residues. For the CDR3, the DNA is TGTGCCAGCAGTTACGAGGGACTAGAGCAGTTCTTC. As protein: CASSYEGLEQFF.

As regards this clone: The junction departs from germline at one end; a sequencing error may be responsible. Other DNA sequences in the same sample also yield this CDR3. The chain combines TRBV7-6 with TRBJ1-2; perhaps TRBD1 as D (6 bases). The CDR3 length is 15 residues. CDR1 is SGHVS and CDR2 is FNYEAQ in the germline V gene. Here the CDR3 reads CASSPWEGGLDGYTF. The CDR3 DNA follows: TGTGCCAGCAGCCCCTGGGAGGGGGGATTGGATGGCTACACTTTC.

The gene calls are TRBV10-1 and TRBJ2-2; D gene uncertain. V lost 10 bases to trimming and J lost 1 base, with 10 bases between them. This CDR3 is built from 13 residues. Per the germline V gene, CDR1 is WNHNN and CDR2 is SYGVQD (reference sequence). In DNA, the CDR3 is TGCGCCATACCGAACGGGAACACCGGGGAGCTGTTTTTT. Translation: CAIPNGNTGELFF.

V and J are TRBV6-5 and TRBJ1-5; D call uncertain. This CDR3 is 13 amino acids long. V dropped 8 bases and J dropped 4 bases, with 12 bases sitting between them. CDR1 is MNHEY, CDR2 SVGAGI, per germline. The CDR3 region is CASALLRNQPQHF. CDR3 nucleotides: TGTGCCAGCGCCTTATTGAGGAATCAGCCCCAGCATTTT.

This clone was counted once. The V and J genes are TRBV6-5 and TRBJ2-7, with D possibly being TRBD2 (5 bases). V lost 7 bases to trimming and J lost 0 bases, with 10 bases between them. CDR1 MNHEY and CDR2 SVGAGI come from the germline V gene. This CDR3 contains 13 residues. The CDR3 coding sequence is TGTGCCAGCACCGCGGGTAGCTCCTACGAGCAGTACTTC. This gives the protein CASTAGSSYEQYF.

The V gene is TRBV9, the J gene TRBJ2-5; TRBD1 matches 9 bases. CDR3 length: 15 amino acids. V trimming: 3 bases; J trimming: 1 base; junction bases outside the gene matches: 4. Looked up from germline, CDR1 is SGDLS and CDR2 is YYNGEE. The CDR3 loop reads CASSARQGGQETQYF. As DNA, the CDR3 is TGTGCCAGCAGCGCCCGACAGGGGGGCCAAGAGACCCAGTACTTC.

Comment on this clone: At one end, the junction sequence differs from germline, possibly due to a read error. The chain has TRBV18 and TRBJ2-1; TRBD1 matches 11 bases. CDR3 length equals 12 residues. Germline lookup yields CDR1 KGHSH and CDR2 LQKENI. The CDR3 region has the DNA TGTGCCAGCTCACGGGACAGGGGGGCCCAACTCTTC. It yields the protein CASSRDRGAQLF.

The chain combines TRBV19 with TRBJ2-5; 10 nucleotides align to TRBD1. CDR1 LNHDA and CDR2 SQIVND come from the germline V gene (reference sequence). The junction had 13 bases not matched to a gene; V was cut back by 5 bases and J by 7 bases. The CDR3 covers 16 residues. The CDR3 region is CASSSLDRGNPGTQYF. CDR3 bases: TGTGCCAGTAGTTCCTTGGACAGGGGGAATCCGGGGACCCAGTACTTC.

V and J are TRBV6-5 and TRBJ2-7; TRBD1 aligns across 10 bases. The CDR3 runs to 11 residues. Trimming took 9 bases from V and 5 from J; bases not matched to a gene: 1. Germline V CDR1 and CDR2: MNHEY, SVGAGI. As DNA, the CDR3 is TGTGCCAGTGGACAGGGGGACGAGCAGTACTTC. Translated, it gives CASGQGDEQYF.

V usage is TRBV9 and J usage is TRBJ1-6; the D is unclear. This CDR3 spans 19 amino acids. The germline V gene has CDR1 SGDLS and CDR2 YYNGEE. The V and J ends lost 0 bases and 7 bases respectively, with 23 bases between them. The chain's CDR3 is CASSVEPLARRHRNSPLHF. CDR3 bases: TGTGCCAGCAGCGTAGAGCCCCTCGCGAGGAGGCATAGAAATTCACCCCTCCACTTT.

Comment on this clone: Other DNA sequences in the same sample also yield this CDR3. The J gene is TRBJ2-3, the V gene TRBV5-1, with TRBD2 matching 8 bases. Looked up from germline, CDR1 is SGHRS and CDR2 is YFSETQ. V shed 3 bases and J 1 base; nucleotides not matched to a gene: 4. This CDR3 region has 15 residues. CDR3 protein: CASSYSGSGTDTQYF. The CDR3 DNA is TGCGCCAGCAGCTACAGCGGGAGCGGCACAGATACGCAGTATTTT.

CDR3 sequence: CASSFFSGRAEDTQYF. The CDR3 nucleotides read TGTGCCAGCAGTTTTTTTAGCGGGAGGGCCGAGGATACGCAGTATTTT. The V gene is TRBV27, the J gene TRBJ2-3; 11 nucleotides line up with TRBD2. The CDR3 totals 16 residues. Germline lookup yields CDR1 MNHEY and CDR2 SMNVEV (reference sequence). Trimming took 3 bases from V and 6 from J; bases not matched to a gene: 8.

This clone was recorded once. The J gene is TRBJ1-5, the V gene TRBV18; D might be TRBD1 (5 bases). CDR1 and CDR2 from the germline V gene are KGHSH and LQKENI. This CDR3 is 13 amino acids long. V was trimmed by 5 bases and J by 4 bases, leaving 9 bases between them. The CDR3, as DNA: TGTGCCAGCTCATCGACAGTGAATCAGCCCCAGCATTTT. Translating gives CASSSTVNQPQHF.

The CDR3 coding sequence is TGCGCCAGCAGAAAGCGGCCGATATTCACAGATACGCAGTATTTT. Translated: CASRKRPIFTDTQYF. The chain combines TRBV5-1 with TRBJ2-3; a possible D gene is TRBD2 (5 bases). The V end lost 5 bases, the J end lost 2 bases, and 15 bases lay between the germline ends. CDR3 length equals 15 residues. Germline CDR1 is SGHRS and CDR2 is YFSETQ.